These T cell receptor beta chains were read from a single sample in a study of T cell changes during pregnancy in multiple sclerosis. Libraries were prepared by immunoSEQ multiplex PCR; TCRdb keeps only in-frame clonotypes and omits some of them. The data hold about 43,000 clones, with approximately 91% observed a single time. The sequenced material came from PBMCs (not recorded whether the cells were cultured). These receptors were obtained from a female donor with multiple sclerosis, enrolled in a pregnancy study. The CDR3 runs from the conserved cysteine through the conserved F or W. The D gene is left open where the match is weak. Size is omitted from some rows. Given values are once, few, many or a class for expanded clones.

V	D	size	J	CDR3	DNA
TRBV28	NA	NA	TRBJ2-7	CASSPPQGTPYGDEQYF	TGTGCCAGCAGTCCCCCTCAAGGGACCCCATACGGCGACGAGCAGTACTTC
TRBV6-1	TRBD1	NA	TRBJ2-7	CASSPRTGGYEQYF	TGTGCCAGCAGTCCCCGGACAGGGGGCTACGAGCAGTACTTC
TRBV6-5	NA	NA	TRBJ2-7	CASSYKYEQYF	TGTGCCAGCAGTTACAAATACGAGCAGTACTTC
TRBV28	NA	NA	TRBJ2-4	CASQNRGPVAKNIQYF	TGTGCCAGCCAAAACCGGGGCCCGGTAGCCAAAAACATTCAGTACTTC
TRBV29-1	NA	NA	TRBJ1-2	CSVGFEHDYGYTF	TGCAGCGTGGGTTTCGAACATGACTATGGCTACACCTTC
TRBV7-6	TRBD1	NA	TRBJ2-7	CASSRLGQGSEQYF	TGTGCCAGCAGCCGCCTGGGACAGGGGAGCGAGCAGTACTTC
TRBV10-3	TRBD2	once	TRBJ2-3	CAISGGLAGVPDTQYF	TGTGCCATCAGTGGGGGACTAGCGGGAGTTCCAGATACGCAGTATTTT
TRBV6-1	NA	NA	TRBJ1-4	CASSETGADEKLFF	TGTGCCAGCAGTGAAACTGGGGCGGATGAAAAACTGTTTTTT
TRBV7-2	NA	NA	TRBJ1-5	CASSMGGTSGNQPQHF	TGTGCCAGCAGCATGGGAGGAACTTCGGGCAATCAGCCCCAGCATTTT
TRBV10-3	TRBD2	NA	TRBJ2-7	CAISGPGSGQHKSSYEQYF	TGTGCCATCAGTGGCCCTGGTAGCGGGCAGCACAAAAGCTCCTACGAGCAGTACTTC
TRBV28	NA	NA	TRBJ1-5	CASSSGTETYSNQPQHF	TGTGCCAGCAGTTCTGGGACGGAGACTTATAGCAATCAGCCCCAGCATTTT
TRBV28	NA	NA	TRBJ1-4	CASSPTKATNEKLFF	TGTGCCAGCAGTCCCACCAAGGCAACTAATGAAAAACTGTTTTTT